A selection of T cell receptor beta chains follows, all from one sample in a study of T cell repertoires in cytomegalovirus infection. TCRdb fed the reads into MiXCR, producing one record per CDR3 protein. Of just under 550,000 distinct CDR3 sequences listed, 26% are singletons. The sample was PBMCs. These receptors were taken from a human donor in good health (CMV status not recorded). Some clones in this sample may be carry-over from other donors' samples. CDR3s include the opening cysteine and the closing phenylalanine or tryptophan. The D gene is left open where the match is weak. Size is omitted from some rows. Given values are once, few, many or a class for expanded clones.

v_call,clone_size,j_call,d_call,cdr3_aa,cdr3_nt
TRBV6-2/TRBV6-3,NA,TRBJ2-7,NA,CASRSGQSYEQYF,TGTGCCAGCAGATCCGGACAAAGCTACGAGCAGTACTTC
TRBV7-2,NA,TRBJ2-3,NA,CASSFKSGQDTQYF,TGTGCCAGCAGCTTTAAGTCGGGGCAAGATACGCAGTATTTT
TRBV11-3,NA,TRBJ2-2,NA,CASSLFLNTGELFF,TGTGCCAGCAGCCTATTTCTAAACACCGGGGAGCTGTTTTTT
TRBV5-6,few,TRBJ2-3,NA,CASSHPAPGFVDTQYF,TGTGCCAGCAGCCACCCGGCCCCGGGGTTTGTCGATACGCAGTATTTT
TRBV12-3/TRBV12-4,NA,TRBJ1-2,NA,CASSLRVQGNYGYTF,TGTGCCAGCAGTTTAAGAGTACAGGGAAACTATGGCTACACCTTC
TRBV10-3,NA,TRBJ2-2,NA,CAISPIDGELFF,TGTGCCATCAGCCCCATCGACGGGGAGCTGTTTTTT
TRBV7-8,NA,TRBJ2-3,TRBD2,CASSLGTGAGSSTDTQYF,TGTGCCAGCAGCTTAGGAACAGGAGCGGGATCTAGCACAGATACGCAGTATTTT
TRBV28,NA,TRBJ2-5,NA,CASTQTQETQYF,TGTGCCAGCACCCAGACCCAAGAGACCCAGTACTTC
TRBV4-3,NA,TRBJ1-1,NA,CASGYTDTNTEAFF,TGCGCCAGCGGATATACTGACACGAACACTGAAGCTTTCTTT
TRBV7-9,NA,TRBJ1-4,TRBD1,CASSIGQGVEKLFF,TGTGCCAGCAGCATCGGACAGGGCGTCGAAAAACTGTTTTTT
TRBV19,few,TRBJ1-2,NA,CASRRPEGGYGYTF,TGTGCCAGCAGACGGCCGGAAGGGGGCTATGGCTACACCTTC
TRBV5-3,NA,TRBJ2-1,NA,CASSLGSEPTYNEQFF,TGTGCCAGCAGCCTCGGATCAGAACCTACCTACAATGAGCAGTTCTTC
TRBV2,NA,TRBJ1-6,TRBD1,CASSDTGGDLSPLHF,TGTGCCAGCAGTGACACAGGGGGCGATTTGTCACCCCTCCACTTT
TRBV12-3/TRBV12-4,once,TRBJ1-5,NA,CASSLDEFVVGNQPQHF,TGTGCCAGCAGTTTAGACGAGTTTGTGGTGGGCAATCAGCCCCAGCATTTT